The sequence of this TCR beta chain was determined in a study of blood T cell repertoires in COVID-19. Study-level information: COVID-19 samples collected from the United States, Italy and Spain covered acute and convalescent phases. Sample material is recorded as cDNA or gDNA derived from T cells, B-cell-depleted T cells, or PBMCs.

As handled by the study authors: Estimates of nucleated cell counts were drawn from the amplification of reference gene primers. The repertoire was sequenced with immunoSEQ multiplex PCR; TCRdb's copy has only in-frame clones and lacks some. Clonal size and the V and J genes are those of that table, whereas D and trimming came from the DNA. The sample holds roughly 200,000 clones, around 80% seen once. The CDR3 runs to 17 residues. Germline CDR1 reads SQVTM; CDR2 reads ANQGSEA. With 2 bases clipped from V and 6 bases from J, the junction kept 10 bases outside the gene matches. Sequenced: peripheral blood. The receptor's source is a human donor in a cohort sampled during active COVID-19. The chain employs TRBV29-1 and TRBJ2-2, with TRBD2 matching 12 bases. This CDR3 reads CSVEQPLAGGPSGELFF. CDR3 DNA: TGCAGCGTTGAACAACCTCTAGCGGGAGGGCCCTCCGGGGAGCTGTTTTTT.